This T cell receptor (beta chain) was retrieved from a study of preoperative IRX-2 immunotherapy in early breast cancer. The sample's treatment: preoperative locoregional IRX-2 cytokine immunotherapy. Looked up from germline, CDR1 is MDHEN and CDR2 is SYDVKM. This CDR3 comprises 14 residues. Clones were sequenced by immunoSEQ multiplex PCR, and TCRdb holds only the in-frame ones, with some missing. The data contain roughly 99,000 clones, 86% of them singletons. A note on this clone: A junction end diverges from the germline sequence, so it may reflect a read error.

The rearrangement uses TRBV28 and TRBJ2-7; TRBD1 might be the D (5 bases). This sequence originates from a human donor with breast cancer. The sample consisted of tumor tissue, taken after IRX-2 immunotherapy. This chain's CDR3 is CASSLAPGLHEQYF. The CDR3 DNA reads TGTGCCAGCAGTTTAGCGCCAGGGCTCCACGAGCAGTACTTT.